Reported below is one T cell receptor (beta chain). The target antigen is unknown. Treatment denoted: 15 to 20 received Ad26.COV2.S at low or high dose, single or two shots; 5 received placebo; per-sample allocation not given. Day 63 after the first injection of vaccine or placebo was the sampling time. An Ad26 vector carrying the Wuhan-strain SARS-CoV-2 spike served as the vaccine. Produced via immunoSEQ multiplex PCR; TCRdb's table is partial and in-frame only. This sample yields under 300,000 clones, of which 87% are seen a single time; less than 3.5% belongs to the top ten. This entry belongs to a study of Ad26.COV2.S vaccination and SARS-CoV-2 variants. Looking at the study overall: Among those in the COV1001 Ad26.COV2.S trial arm was the donor.

Overall study findings and caveats: After vaccination, reports described spike-specific CD8+ and CD4+ T cell responses as showing substantial breadth.

The J segment lost 5 bases and the V segment lost 6 bases, leaving 5 bases of the junction unmatched. CDR3 length: 15 amino acids. Germline V gene lookup returns CDR1 SGHTA and CDR2 FQGNSA. This sequence was found in a person between 18 and 59 years old who received the Ad26.COV2.S COVID-19 vaccine or a placebo. The V call is TRBV7-2, the J call TRBJ1-5, with 12 bases identical to TRBD1. This material consisted of peripheral blood, taken in a trial of Ad26.COV2.S vaccine versus placebo. CDR3 DNA sequence: TGTGCCAGCAGGGGGGACAGGGGGCGGTATCAGCCCCAGCATTTT. It encodes CASRGDRGRYQPQHF.